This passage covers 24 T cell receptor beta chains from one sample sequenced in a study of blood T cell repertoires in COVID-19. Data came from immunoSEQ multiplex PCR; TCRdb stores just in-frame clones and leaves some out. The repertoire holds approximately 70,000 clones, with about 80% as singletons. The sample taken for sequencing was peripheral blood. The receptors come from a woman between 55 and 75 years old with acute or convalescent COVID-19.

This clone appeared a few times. In DNA, the CDR3 is TGTGCCAGTAGTATAGGGCTTGGTAACATTCAGTACTTC. This translates into CASSIGLGNIQYF. This chain connects TRBV19 to TRBJ2-4; no clear D gene. The length of the CDR3 is 13 residues. The V gene lost 1 base and the J gene lost 7 bases, with 8 bases spanning the gap. CDR1 LNHDA and CDR2 SQIVND come from the germline V gene (reference sequence).

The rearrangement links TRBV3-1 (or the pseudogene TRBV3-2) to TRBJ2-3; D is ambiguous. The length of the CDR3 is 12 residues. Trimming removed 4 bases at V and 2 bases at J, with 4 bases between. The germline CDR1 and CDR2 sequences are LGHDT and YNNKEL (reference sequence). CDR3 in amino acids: CASSPSTDTQYF. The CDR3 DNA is TGTGCCAGCAGCCCCTCCACAGATACGCAGTATTTT.

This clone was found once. As DNA, the CDR3 is TGTGCCATCAGCGACGACAGGGGAGGAAACACCATATATTTT. Amino acids: CAISDDRGGNTIYF. This chain connects TRBV10-3 to TRBJ1-3; 8 bases fit TRBD1. Per the germline V gene, CDR1 is ENHRY and CDR2 is SYGVKD. The CDR3 is made up of 14 amino acids. V lost 6 bases and J lost 4; bases outside the gene matches: 5.

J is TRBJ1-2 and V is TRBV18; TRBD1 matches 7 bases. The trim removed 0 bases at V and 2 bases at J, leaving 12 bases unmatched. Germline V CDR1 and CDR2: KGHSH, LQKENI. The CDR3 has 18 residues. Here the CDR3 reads CASSPPSEGASLNYGYTF. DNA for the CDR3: TGTGCCAGCTCACCACCGTCGGAGGGGGCGTCATTAAACTATGGCTACACCTTC.

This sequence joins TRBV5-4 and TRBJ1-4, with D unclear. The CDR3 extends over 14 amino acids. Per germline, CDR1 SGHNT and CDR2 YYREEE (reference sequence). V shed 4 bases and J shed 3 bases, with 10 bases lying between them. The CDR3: CASSRAAANEKLFF. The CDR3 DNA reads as TGTGCCAGCAGCCGCGCGGCAGCTAATGAAAAACTGTTTTTT.

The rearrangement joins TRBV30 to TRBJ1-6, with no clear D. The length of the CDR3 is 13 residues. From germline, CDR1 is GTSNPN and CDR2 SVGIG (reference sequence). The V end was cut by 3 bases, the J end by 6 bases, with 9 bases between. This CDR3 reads CAWSASVNSPLHF. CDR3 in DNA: TGTGCCTGGAGCGCGTCGGTTAATTCACCCCTCCACTTT. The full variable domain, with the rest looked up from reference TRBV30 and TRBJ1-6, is SQTIHQWPATLVQPVGSPLSLECTVEGTSNPNLYWYRQAAGRGLQLLFYSVGIGQISSEVPQNLSASRPQDRQFILSSKKLLLSDSGFYLCAWSASVNSPLHFGNGTRLTVT.

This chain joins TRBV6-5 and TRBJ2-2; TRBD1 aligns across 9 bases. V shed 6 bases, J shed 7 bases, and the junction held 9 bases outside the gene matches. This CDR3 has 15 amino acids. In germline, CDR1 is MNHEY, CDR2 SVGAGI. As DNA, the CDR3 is TGTGCCAGCAGGGGACAGGGCCTCACGGGCGGGGAGCTGTTTTTT. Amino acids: CASRGQGLTGGELFF.

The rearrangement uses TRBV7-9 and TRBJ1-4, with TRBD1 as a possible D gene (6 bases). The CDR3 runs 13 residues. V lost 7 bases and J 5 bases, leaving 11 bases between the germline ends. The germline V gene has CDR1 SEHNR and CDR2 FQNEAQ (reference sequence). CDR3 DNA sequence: TGTGCCAGCAACAGACAGGCCAATGAAAAACTGTTTTTT. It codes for CASNRQANEKLFF. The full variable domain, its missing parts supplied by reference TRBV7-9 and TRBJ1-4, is DTGVSQNPRHKITKRGQNVTFRCDPISEHNRLYWYRQTLGQGPEFLTYFQNEAQLEKSRLLSDRFSAERPKGSFSTLEIQRTEQGDSAMYLCASNRQANEKLFFGSGTQLSVL.

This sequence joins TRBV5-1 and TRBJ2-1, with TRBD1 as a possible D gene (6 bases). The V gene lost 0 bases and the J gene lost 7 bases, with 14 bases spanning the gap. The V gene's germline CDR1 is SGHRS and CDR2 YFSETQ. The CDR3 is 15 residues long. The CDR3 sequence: CASSLGGAQGNEQFF. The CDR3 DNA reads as TGCGCCAGCAGCTTGGGAGGGGCTCAGGGGAATGAGCAGTTCTTC. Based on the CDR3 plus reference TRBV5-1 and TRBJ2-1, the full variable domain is KAGVTQTPRYLIKTRGQQVTLSCSPISGHRSVSWYQQTPGQGLQFLFEYFSETQRNKGNFPGRFSGRQFSNSRSEMNVSTLELGDSALYLCASSLGGAQGNEQFFGPGTRLTVL.

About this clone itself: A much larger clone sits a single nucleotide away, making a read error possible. CDR3 in amino acids: CASRPTGTGELFF. In DNA form, the CDR3 reads TGTGCCAGCAGACCCACGGGCACCGGGGAGCTGTTTTTT. The chain has TRBV27 and TRBJ2-2; unclear D gene. Between the trimmed V and J ends, which lost 6 bases and 4 bases, there was a span of 9 bases. Per the germline V gene, CDR1 is MNHEY and CDR2 is SMNVEV (reference sequence). This CDR3 spans 13 amino acids.

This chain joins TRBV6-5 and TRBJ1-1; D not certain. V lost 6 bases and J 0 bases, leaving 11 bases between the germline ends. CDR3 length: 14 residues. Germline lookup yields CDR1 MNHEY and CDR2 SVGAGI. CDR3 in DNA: TGTGCCAGCAGAATTACACATGTGAACACTGAAGCTTTCTTT. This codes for CASRITHVNTEAFF.

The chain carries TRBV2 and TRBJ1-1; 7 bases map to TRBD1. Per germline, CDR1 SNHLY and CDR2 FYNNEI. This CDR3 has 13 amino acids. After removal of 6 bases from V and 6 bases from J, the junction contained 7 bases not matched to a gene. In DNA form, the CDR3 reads TGTGCCAGCAGCCGACAGGGTGGGGCTGAAGCTTTCTTT. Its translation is CASSRQGGAEAFF.

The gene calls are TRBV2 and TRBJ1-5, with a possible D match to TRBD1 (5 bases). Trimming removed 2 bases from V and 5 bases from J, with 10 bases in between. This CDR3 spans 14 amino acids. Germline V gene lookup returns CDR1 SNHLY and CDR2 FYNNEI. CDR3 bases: TGTGCCAGCAGTGAACAGGGTCAGGATCAGCCCCAGCATTTT. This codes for CASSEQGQDQPQHF.

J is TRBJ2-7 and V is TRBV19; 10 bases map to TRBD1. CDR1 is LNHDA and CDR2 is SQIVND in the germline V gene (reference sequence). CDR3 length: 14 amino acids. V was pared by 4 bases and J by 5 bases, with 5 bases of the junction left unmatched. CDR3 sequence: CASSRAGQGDEQYF. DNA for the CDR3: TGTGCCAGTAGTAGGGCCGGACAGGGGGACGAGCAGTACTTC.

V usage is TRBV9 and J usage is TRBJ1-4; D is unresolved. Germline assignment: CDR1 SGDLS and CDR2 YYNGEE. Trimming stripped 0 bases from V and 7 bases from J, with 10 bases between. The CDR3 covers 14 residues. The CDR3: CASSVGRRGEKLFF. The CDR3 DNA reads TGTGCCAGCAGCGTAGGTAGGCGCGGTGAAAAACTGTTTTTT.

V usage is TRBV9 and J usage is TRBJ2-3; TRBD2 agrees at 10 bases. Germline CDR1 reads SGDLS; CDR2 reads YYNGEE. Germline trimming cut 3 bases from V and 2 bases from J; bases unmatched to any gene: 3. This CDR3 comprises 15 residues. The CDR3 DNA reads TGTGCCAGCAGCGCTAGCGGGGGAAACACAGATACGCAGTATTTT. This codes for CASSASGGNTDTQYF.

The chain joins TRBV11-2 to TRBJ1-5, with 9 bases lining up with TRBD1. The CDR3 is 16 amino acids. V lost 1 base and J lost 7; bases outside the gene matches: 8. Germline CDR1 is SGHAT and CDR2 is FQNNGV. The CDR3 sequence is CASSLGPGQGHQPQHF. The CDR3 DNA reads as TGTGCCAGCAGCTTAGGGCCTGGACAGGGGCACCAGCCCCAGCATTTT.

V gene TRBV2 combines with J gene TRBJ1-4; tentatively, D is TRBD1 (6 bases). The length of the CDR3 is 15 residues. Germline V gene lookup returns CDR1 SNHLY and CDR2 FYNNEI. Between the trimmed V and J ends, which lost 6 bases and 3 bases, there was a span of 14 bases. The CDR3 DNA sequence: TGTGCCAGCAGACGGACAGTGAGCTCTAATGAAAAACTGTTTTTT. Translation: CASRRTVSSNEKLFF. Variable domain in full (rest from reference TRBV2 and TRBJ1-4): EPEVTQTPSHQVTQMGQEVILRCVPISNHLYFYWYRQILGQKVEFLVSFYNNEISEKSEIFDDQFSVERPDGSNFTLKIRSTKLEDSAMYFCASRRTVSSNEKLFFGSGTQLSVL.

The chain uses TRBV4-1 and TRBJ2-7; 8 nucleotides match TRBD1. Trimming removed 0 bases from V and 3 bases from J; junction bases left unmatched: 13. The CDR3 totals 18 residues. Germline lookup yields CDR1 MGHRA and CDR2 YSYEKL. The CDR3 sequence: CASSQEGFLGQDLYEQYF. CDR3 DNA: TGCGCCAGCAGCCAAGAGGGGTTTTTGGGACAGGATCTCTACGAGCAGTACTTC.

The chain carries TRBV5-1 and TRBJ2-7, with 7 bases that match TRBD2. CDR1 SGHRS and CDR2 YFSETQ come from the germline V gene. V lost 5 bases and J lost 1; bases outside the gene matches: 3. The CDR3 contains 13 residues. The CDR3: CASRAGESYEQYF. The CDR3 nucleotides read TGCGCCAGCAGGGCGGGGGAATCCTACGAGCAGTACTTC.

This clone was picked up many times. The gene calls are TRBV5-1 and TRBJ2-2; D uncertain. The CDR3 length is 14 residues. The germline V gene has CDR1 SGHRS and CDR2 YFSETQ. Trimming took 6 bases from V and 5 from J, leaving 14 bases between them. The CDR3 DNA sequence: TGCGCCAGCACTTATGATGCCGGGACCGGGGAGCTGTTTTTT. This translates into CASTYDAGTGELFF.

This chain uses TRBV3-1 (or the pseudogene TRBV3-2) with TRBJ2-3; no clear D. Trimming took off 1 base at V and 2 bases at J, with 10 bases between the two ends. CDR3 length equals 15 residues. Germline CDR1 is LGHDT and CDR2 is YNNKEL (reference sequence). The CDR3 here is CASSQGPADTDTQYF. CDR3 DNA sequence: TGTGCCAGCAGCCAAGGACCGGCGGACACAGATACGCAGTATTTT.

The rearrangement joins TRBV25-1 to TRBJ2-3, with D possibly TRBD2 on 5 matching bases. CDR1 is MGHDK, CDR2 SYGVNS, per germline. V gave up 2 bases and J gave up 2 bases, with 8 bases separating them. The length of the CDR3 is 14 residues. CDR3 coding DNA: TGTGCCAGCAGTGAAATAGCGTTCACAGATACGCAGTATTTT. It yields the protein CASSEIAFTDTQYF.

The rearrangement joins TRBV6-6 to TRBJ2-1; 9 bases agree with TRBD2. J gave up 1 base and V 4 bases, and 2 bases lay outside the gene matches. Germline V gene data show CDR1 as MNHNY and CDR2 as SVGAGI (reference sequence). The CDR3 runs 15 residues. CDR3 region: CASSSTSGSYNEQFF. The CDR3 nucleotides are TGTGCCAGCAGTTCGACTAGCGGATCCTACAATGAGCAGTTCTTC.